A single sample is the source of the 27 T cell receptor beta chains below, sequenced in a study of cytomegalovirus exposure and HLA in healthy donors. The PCR contained 60 Vbeta and 13 Jbeta primers. Libraries were prepared by immunoSEQ multiplex PCR; TCRdb keeps only in-frame clonotypes and omits some of them. The sample shows around 150,000 clones, approximately 9% of them seen only once. Sample: PBMCs. The receptors were gathered from a male donor in good health and CMV-seronegative.

V usage is TRBV7-9 and J usage is TRBJ1-2; D is unclear. This CDR3 comprises 12 residues. Germline V gene data show CDR1 as SEHNR and CDR2 as FQNEAQ (reference sequence). Trimming removed 6 bases from V and 3 bases from J, with 8 bases in between. The CDR3 here is CASRKSDYGYTF. Here the CDR3 DNA reads TGTGCCAGCAGAAAGTCGGACTATGGCTACACCTTC.

The chain joins TRBV6-5 to TRBJ1-2; D perhaps matches TRBD1 (5 bases). The V and J ends lost 4 bases and 7 bases respectively, with 16 bases between them. This CDR3 is built from 14 residues. CDR1 is MNHEY and CDR2 is SVGAGI in the germline V gene. The CDR3 region is CASSSTVRGFGYTF. The CDR3 DNA sequence: TGTGCCAGCAGTTCTACCGTACGGGGGTTTGGCTACACCTTC.

This chain links TRBV29-1 with TRBJ2-7; 8 nucleotides align to TRBD2. V shed 2 bases and J 3 bases; nucleotides not matched to a gene: 6. Germline V CDR1 and CDR2: SQVTM, ANQGSEA. The CDR3 runs to 14 residues. The CDR3 protein is CSVEIAGGIYEQYF. CDR3 nucleotide sequence: TGCAGCGTTGAAATCGCGGGAGGAATCTACGAGCAGTACTTC.

The rearrangement uses TRBV10-3 and TRBJ2-5, with 13 bases identical to TRBD2. Looked up from germline, CDR1 is ENHRY and CDR2 is SYGVKD. V lost 8 bases to trimming and J lost 5 bases; unmatched junction nucleotides: 2. This CDR3 is 13 amino acids long. In nucleotides, the CDR3 is TGTGCCATCGGACTAGCGGGGGCCGAGACCCAGTACTTC. This gives the protein CAIGLAGAETQYF.

The chain couples TRBV25-1 to TRBJ2-5, with TRBD2 matching over 14 bases. The CDR3 loop spans 15 amino acids. After removal of 4 bases from V and 5 bases from J, the junction contained 3 bases not matched to a gene. Germline values: CDR1 MGHDK, CDR2 SYGVNS. CDR3 DNA sequence: TGTGCCAGCAGTGGGGGACTAGCGGGGGCGGAGACCCAGTACTTC. It yields the protein CASSGGLAGAETQYF. Filled out from reference TRBV25-1 and TRBJ2-5, the complete variable domain reads EADIYQTPRYLVIGTGKKITLECSQTMGHDKMYWYQQDPGMELHLIHYSYGVNSTEKGDLSSESTVSRIRTEHFPLTLESARPSHTSQYLCASSGGLAGAETQYFGPGTRLLVL.

The rearrangement uses TRBV9 and TRBJ2-7, with D possibly being TRBD1 (6 bases). The germline V and J ends were trimmed by 6 bases and 0 bases, with 16 bases remaining between them. The CDR3 is 15 residues long. CDR1 SGDLS and CDR2 YYNGEE come from the germline V gene. The CDR3 loop is CASNNNRVSSYEQYF. The CDR3 coding sequence is TGTGCCAGCAACAACAACAGGGTAAGCTCCTACGAGCAGTACTTC.

This clone has only a few counts. The rearrangement links TRBV5-1 to TRBJ2-3; TRBD2 matches at 10 bases. CDR3 length equals 17 residues. V dropped 3 bases and J dropped 1; count of bases not matched to a gene: 8. Germline CDR1 and CDR2: SGHRS and YFSETQ. The CDR3 here is CASSSGASGSGTDTQYF. The CDR3 DNA reads TGCGCCAGCAGCTCGGGGGCTAGCGGGAGTGGCACAGATACGCAGTATTTT.

The J gene is TRBJ1-1, the V gene TRBV28; D is uncertain. The germline V and J ends were trimmed by 7 bases and 3 bases, with 18 bases remaining between them. The V gene's germline CDR1 is MDHEN and CDR2 SYDVKM. This CDR3 is built from 15 residues. The DNA for the CDR3 is TGTGCCAGCACCTCCTTTGCCATGGAGGACACTGAAGCTTTCTTT. Residues: CASTSFAMEDTEAFF.

The chain uses TRBV7-3 and TRBJ2-1; tentatively, D is TRBD2 (5 bases). This CDR3 comprises 15 residues. Germline lookup yields CDR1 SGHTA and CDR2 FQGTGA. Trimming cost V 7 bases and J 4 bases, with 17 bases left between them. CDR3 region: CASIRILLGYNEQFF. The CDR3 coding sequence is TGTGCCAGCATCCGAATTCTACTAGGATACAATGAGCAGTTCTTC.

This clone was observed a handful of times. The chain has TRBV5-1 and TRBJ2-2; D perhaps matches TRBD1 (6 bases). The CDR3 totals 15 residues. The germline V gene encodes CDR1 SGHRS and CDR2 YFSETQ. Deletions cut 4 bases from V and 2 bases from J, with 12 bases between. CDR3 coding DNA: TGCGCCAGCAGCCCCGGGACATCTAACACCGGGGAGCTGTTTTTT. It is translated as CASSPGTSNTGELFF. The full variable domain, its missing parts supplied by reference TRBV5-1 and TRBJ2-2, is KAGVTQTPRYLIKTRGQQVTLSCSPISGHRSVSWYQQTPGQGLQFLFEYFSETQRNKGNFPGRFSGRQFSNSRSEMNVSTLELGDSALYLCASSPGTSNTGELFFGEGSRLTVL.

This clone was seen a few times. The chain recombines TRBV10-3 with TRBJ2-1; 11 bases agree with TRBD2. This CDR3 region has 19 residues. From germline, CDR1 is ENHRY and CDR2 SYGVKD. V shed 2 bases and J 6 bases; nucleotides not matched to a gene: 15. CDR3 DNA: TGTGCCATCAGTGAGCCCTGGGGTGCCCTAGCGGGAGGAACCAATGAGCAGTTCTTC. Translating it yields CAISEPWGALAGGTNEQFF.

This clone was detected only a few times. The CDR3 is CATTRQGSNYGYTF. The CDR3 DNA is TGTGCCACCACTCGTCAGGGGTCTAACTATGGCTACACCTTC. The chain employs TRBV6-5 and TRBJ1-2; a weak D match, TRBD1 (6 bases). The germline V gene encodes CDR1 MNHEY and CDR2 SVGAGI. V lost 10 bases and J lost 0, with 15 bases in between. This CDR3 comprises 14 residues.

This clone turned up a few times. The chain couples TRBV15 to TRBJ1-5; 8 positions agree with TRBD1. J lost 3 bases, V lost 1 base, and 8 bases had no gene match. CDR1 LNHNV and CDR2 YYDKDF come from the germline V gene (reference sequence). This CDR3 comprises 17 residues. The CDR3 sequence is CATSRGATGVLNQPQHF. The CDR3 region has the DNA TGTGCCACCAGCAGAGGTGCGACAGGGGTACTCAATCAGCCCCAGCATTTT.

This clone appeared a few times. The chain couples TRBV19 to TRBJ2-7; 9 nucleotides match TRBD1. CDR1 LNHDA and CDR2 SQIVND come from the germline V gene (reference sequence). J gave up 3 bases and V 4 bases, and 22 bases lay outside the gene matches. The CDR3 extends over 20 amino acids. The CDR3 sequence: CASSRRVPKVTGTGFYEQYF. The CDR3 DNA sequence: TGTGCCAGTAGTAGGCGGGTCCCCAAAGTAACCGGGACAGGGTTCTACGAGCAGTACTTC. Looking up the rest from reference TRBV19 and TRBJ2-7 gives the full variable domain: DGGITQSPKYLFRKEGQNVTLSCEQNLNHDAMYWYRQDPGQGLRLIYYSQIVNDFQKGDIAEGYSVSREKKESFPLTVTSAQKNPTAFYLCASSRRVPKVTGTGFYEQYFGPGTRLTVT.

This clone showed up just a few times. V is TRBV13 and J is TRBJ1-1, with D tentatively TRBD1 (6 bases). Germline V lookup: CDR1 PRHDT, CDR2 FYEKMQ (reference sequence). CDR3 length equals 15 residues. V gave up 6 bases and J gave up 2 bases, with 16 bases separating them. This chain's CDR3 is CASSFLGGGNTEAFF. The DNA for the CDR3 is TGTGCCAGCAGTTTCCTAGGGGGGGGCAACACTGAAGCTTTCTTT. The full variable domain, completed using reference TRBV13 and TRBJ1-1, is AAGVIQSPRHLIKEKRETATLKCYPIPRHDTVYWYQQGPGQDPQFLISFYEKMQSDKGSIPDRFSAQQFSDYHSELNMSSLELGDSALYFCASSFLGGGNTEAFFGQGTRLTVV.

The rearrangement uses TRBV29-1 and TRBJ1-1, with 11 bases aligning to TRBD1. CDR3 length equals 13 residues. Germline trimming cut 8 bases from V and 2 bases from J; bases unmatched to any gene: 4. Germline V gene sequence: CDR1 SQVTM, CDR2 ANQGSEA. The CDR3 protein is CSIWTGGNTEAFF. The DNA of the CDR3 is TGCAGCATCTGGACAGGGGGCAACACTGAAGCTTTCTTT.

A remark on this clone: Germline and junction disagree at one end, which may indicate a read error. The sample has other DNA sequences that encode this CDR3 too. V is TRBV5-1 and J is TRBJ1-1, with D maybe TRBD1 (5 bases). Germline V gene lookup returns CDR1 SGHRS and CDR2 YFSETQ. The CDR3 extends over 15 amino acids. The CDR3 sequence: CASSLVWTPATEAFF. The DNA of the CDR3 is TGCGCCAGCAGCTTGGTTTGGACACCAGCCACTGAAGCGTTCTTT.

V usage is TRBV4-1 and J usage is TRBJ2-5; 8 positions match TRBD1. Germline V gives CDR1 MGHRA, CDR2 YSYEKL. The CDR3 runs to 15 residues. V shed 2 bases and J 4 bases; nucleotides not matched to a gene: 6. For the CDR3, the DNA is TGCGCCAGCAGCCAACCGGACAGGGACAGAGAGACCCAGTACTTC. Amino acid sequence: CASSQPDRDRETQYF.

This clone was counted between two and nine times. V gene TRBV7-2 combines with J gene TRBJ1-4; D gene uncertain. V was pared by 4 bases and J by 5 bases, with 8 bases between. CDR1 and CDR2 (germline): SGHTA, FQGNSA. There are 13 residues in the CDR3. The CDR3 nucleotides are TGTGCCAGCAGCTACGACTCCAATGAAAAACTGTTTTTT. It is translated as CASSYDSNEKLFF.

This clone has a handful of counts. This chain uses TRBV27 with TRBJ2-7, with 8 bases that match TRBD2. The CDR3 has 13 amino acids. With V trimmed by 6 bases and J by 2 bases, 3 bases remained unmatched. Germline V gene data show CDR1 as MNHEY and CDR2 as SMNVEV (reference sequence). Here the CDR3 reads CASRRSGAYEQYF. CDR3 sequence (DNA): TGTGCCAGCAGACGTAGCGGGGCCTACGAGCAGTACTTC.

The chain employs TRBV28 and TRBJ2-1; weak D call: TRBD2 (5 bases). The CDR3 covers 14 residues. The ends were cut back, 3 bases at V and 8 bases at J, with 14 bases in the middle. Germline V lookup: CDR1 MDHEN, CDR2 SYDVKM. This CDR3 reads CASSFGGLSHEQFF. The DNA of the CDR3 is TGTGCCAGCAGTTTCGGCGGACTGTCTCATGAGCAGTTCTTC.

The rearrangement uses TRBV7-9 and TRBJ1-1; D call uncertain. V lost 0 bases to trimming and J lost 8 bases, with 4 bases between them. Germline lookup yields CDR1 SEHNR and CDR2 FQNEAQ (reference sequence). This CDR3 comprises 11 residues. CDR3 sequence reads: CASSLAVEAFF. Here the CDR3 DNA reads TGTGCCAGCAGCTTAGCCGTAGAAGCTTTCTTT.

The V and J genes are TRBV5-6 and TRBJ2-3; TRBD2 matches 8 bases. The CDR3 is 13 amino acids. Germline CDR1 and CDR2: SGHDT and YYEEEE. With 5 bases clipped from V and 4 bases from J, the junction kept 3 bases outside the gene matches. Written as DNA, the CDR3 is TGTGCCAGCAGTTTACTAGCGGCAGATACGCAGTATTTT. Its translation is CASSLLAADTQYF.

This clone occurred a few times. The V gene is TRBV18, the J gene TRBJ2-7; 10 nucleotides match TRBD1. CDR1 and CDR2 from the germline V gene are KGHSH and LQKENI. V shed 6 bases and J 6 bases; nucleotides not matched to a gene: 5. This CDR3 region has 13 residues. CDR3 nucleotides: TGTGCCAGCTCCCCCAGGGACAGGGGCGAGCAGTACTTC. Protein product: CASSPRDRGEQYF. The full variable domain, rest sourced from reference TRBV18 and TRBJ2-7, is NAGVMQNPRHLVRRRGQEARLRCSPMKGHSHVYWYRQLPEEGLKFMVYLQKENIIDESGMPKERFSAEFPKEGPSILRIQQVVRGDSAAYFCASSPRDRGEQYFGPGTRLTVT.

This clone has a handful of counts. The rearrangement uses TRBV6-5 and TRBJ2-2; D possibly corresponds to TRBD1 (5 bases). The V and J ends lost 7 bases and 3 bases respectively, with 15 bases between them. This CDR3 region has 15 residues. From germline, CDR1 is MNHEY and CDR2 SVGAGI. The CDR3 DNA reads TGTGCCAGCAAATCACGGCGACAGCACACCGGGGAGCTGTTTTTT. This sequence encodes CASKSRRQHTGELFF.

Concerning this clone: At the DNA level, this CDR3 is encoded by other sequences in the same sample as well. The rearrangement uses TRBV5-1 and TRBJ1-3; 8 bases match TRBD1. The CDR3 is made up of 16 amino acids. J lost 4 bases, V lost 0 bases, and 6 bases had no gene match. Germline assignment: CDR1 SGHRS and CDR2 YFSETQ. DNA of the CDR3: TGCGCCAGCAGCTTGGCCGGGACAGGTTTCGGAAACACCATATATTTT. It translates to CASSLAGTGFGNTIYF.

The gene calls are TRBV11-1 and TRBJ2-7; TRBD2 is a possible D gene (6 bases). This CDR3 contains 14 residues. Trimming shortened V by 5 bases and J by 0 bases, and 11 bases separated the two germline ends. Germline V lookup: CDR1 SGHAT, CDR2 FQDESV (reference sequence). The CDR3 here is CASSPSGFSYEQYF. CDR3 nucleotides: TGTGCCAGCAGCCCCAGCGGGTTCTCCTACGAGCAGTACTTC.